This passage covers 23 T cell receptor beta chains from one sample sequenced in a study of T cell responses to AZD1222 COVID-19 vaccine. This table comes from immunoSEQ multiplex PCR, and its TCRdb copy is limited to in-frame clones, with some not included. The table includes about 77,000 clones, around 90% detected once. The sample was peripheral blood, taken 28 days after the second AZD1222 dose. These TCRs come from an adult who received the AZD1222 COVID-19 vaccine.

This chain connects TRBV10-2 to TRBJ1-1; 8 nucleotides line up with TRBD1. The CDR3 consists of 14 residues. Germline lookup yields CDR1 WSHSY and CDR2 SAAADI. V lost 6 bases, J lost 1 base, and 4 bases stayed unmatched. For the CDR3, the DNA is TGCGCCAGCAGGCGACAGGGGCGGAACACTGAAGCTTTCTTT. Translated: CASRRQGRNTEAFF.

This chain connects TRBV7-2 to TRBJ2-7; TRBD1 matches at 9 bases. The CDR3 extends over 14 amino acids. Germline assignment: CDR1 SGHTA and CDR2 FQGNSA. V lost 5 bases and J lost 7; bases outside the gene matches: 9. CDR3 sequence (DNA): TGTGCCAGCAGCAGAGGGACAGGGCCCAGTGAGCAGTACTTC. It translates to CASSRGTGPSEQYF.

V gene TRBV19 combines with J gene TRBJ1-5; possible D gene TRBD1, 5 bases. The germline V and J ends were trimmed by 6 bases and 4 bases, with 16 bases remaining between them. From germline, CDR1 is LNHDA and CDR2 SQIVND (reference sequence). CDR3 length equals 15 residues. CDR3 sequence (DNA): TGTGCCAGTAGCCTAAACCCACGGGGGAATCAGCCCCAGCATTTT. Amino acids: CASSLNPRGNQPQHF.

This clone was seen only a few times. V is TRBV3-1 (or the pseudogene TRBV3-2) and J is TRBJ1-1, with D possibly TRBD1 on 6 matching bases. Germline V gene sequence: CDR1 LGHDT, CDR2 YNNKEL (reference sequence). V was clipped by 4 bases and J by 10 bases, with 10 bases between them. This CDR3 has 11 amino acids. DNA of the CDR3: TGTGCCAGCAGCCGGGGGCGGGGAGCTTTCTTT. It yields the protein CASSRGRGAFF.

J is TRBJ1-2 and V is TRBV12-3 or TRBV12-4; no firm D call. The CDR3 is 13 amino acids. V lost 1 base and J 4 bases, leaving 7 bases between the germline ends. The CDR3 region is CASSLGRVYGYTF. Written as DNA, the CDR3 is TGTGCCAGCAGTTTAGGCCGGGTCTATGGCTACACCTTC.

This clone was recorded only once. V gene TRBV20-1 combines with J gene TRBJ1-2; D remains unclear. CDR1 and CDR2 from the germline V gene are DFQATT and SNEGSKA (reference sequence). The V gene lost 2 bases and the J gene lost 2 bases, with 3 bases spanning the gap. The CDR3 extends over 11 amino acids. CDR3 in DNA: TGCAGTGCTAGACAGAACTATGGCTACACCTTC. Protein sequence: CSARQNYGYTF.

The V and J genes are TRBV5-1 and TRBJ2-2; D is perhaps TRBD1 (6 bases). V shed 3 bases and J shed 5 bases, with 14 bases lying between them. In germline, CDR1 is SGHRS, CDR2 YFSETQ. This CDR3 has 15 residues. CDR3 coding DNA: TGCGCCAGCAGCTCCCAGGGGAGTGATACCGGGGAGCTGTTTTTT. Its translation is CASSSQGSDTGELFF.

In this sample, this clone turned up once. This chain uses TRBV11-3 with TRBJ2-3; TRBD2 is a possible D gene (6 bases). CDR1 is SGHNT, CDR2 YENEEA, per germline. Between the trimmed V and J ends, which lost 5 bases and 5 bases, there was a span of 8 bases. CDR3 length equals 12 residues. This chain's CDR3 is CASSRGLDTQYF. CDR3 in DNA: TGTGCCAGCAGCCGGGGGTTAGATACGCAGTATTTT.

V usage is TRBV15 and J usage is TRBJ1-4; TRBD1 agrees at 7 bases. With 1 base clipped from V and 11 bases from J, the junction kept 7 bases outside the gene matches. The CDR3 is made up of 14 amino acids. Germline values: CDR1 LNHNV, CDR2 YYDKDF (reference sequence). The chain's CDR3 is CATSRAGTDQKLFF. As DNA, the CDR3 is TGTGCCACCAGCAGAGCGGGGACAGACCAGAAACTGTTTTTT.

The chain uses TRBV27 and TRBJ1-5; possible D gene TRBD1, 6 bases. The CDR3 loop spans 14 amino acids. From germline, CDR1 is MNHEY and CDR2 SMNVEV (reference sequence). The V end was cut by 6 bases, the J end by 5 bases, with 14 bases between. The CDR3 DNA reads TGTGCCAGCAGCCAGAGGGGGGCAGATCAGCCCCAGCATTTT. Amino acids: CASSQRGADQPQHF.

The gene calls are TRBV25-1 and TRBJ2-5, with 8 bases that match TRBD2. The CDR3 is 16 amino acids. V lost 5 bases, J lost 4 bases, and 12 bases stayed unmatched. Per the germline V gene, CDR1 is MGHDK and CDR2 is SYGVNS. The CDR3 DNA reads TGTGCCAGCAGTAGATTGGCGGGAGGCACGGGAGAGACCCAGTACTTC. Its translation: CASSRLAGGTGETQYF.

The gene calls are TRBV19 and TRBJ1-5; weak D call: TRBD1 (5 bases). The CDR3 is made up of 14 amino acids. Germline assignment: CDR1 LNHDA and CDR2 SQIVND (reference sequence). The V end lost 6 bases, the J end lost 3 bases, and 12 bases lay between the germline ends. CDR3 protein: CASRTSRVNQPQHF. The CDR3 nucleotides read TGTGCCAGTAGAACAAGCAGGGTCAATCAGCCCCAGCATTTT.

J is TRBJ1-1 and V is TRBV25-1, with TRBD1 as a possible D gene (6 bases). CDR3 size: 15 residues. V was clipped by 5 bases and J by 1 base, with 14 bases between them. Germline V lookup: CDR1 MGHDK, CDR2 SYGVNS. Here the CDR3 DNA reads TGTGCCAGCAGTCCGATGGGGACATCGAACACTGAAGCTTTCTTT. Amino acid sequence: CASSPMGTSNTEAFF.

This sequence joins TRBV4-2 and TRBJ2-5; no clear D gene. Germline V gives CDR1 LGHNA, CDR2 YNFKEQ. Trimming removed 3 bases from V and 5 bases from J, with 16 bases in between. The CDR3 is 15 residues long. CDR3 nucleotides: TGTGCCAGCAGCCACCAACCCGAGAGTCCGGAGACCCAGTACTTC. It translates to CASSHQPESPETQYF.

Regarding this clone: Relative to the germline gene, one junction end is altered; a read error may explain this. The rearrangement links TRBV4-2 to TRBJ1-2, with D maybe TRBD1 (5 bases). Germline lookup yields CDR1 LGHNA and CDR2 YNFKEQ. This CDR3 has 17 amino acids. The CDR3 region has the DNA TGTGCCAGCAGTCAAGAGGGAGGTCTACCTAGGGGCTATGGCTACACCTTC. Encoded protein: CASSQEGGLPRGYGYTF.

Only one count was recorded for this clone. The chain links TRBV5-1 to TRBJ2-1; TRBD2 matches 12 bases. V dropped 4 bases and J dropped 4; count of bases not matched to a gene: 12. Germline V lookup: CDR1 SGHRS, CDR2 YFSETQ. The CDR3 sequence is 18 residues long. The CDR3 region has the DNA TGCGCCAGCAGCCTCGGTTGGGCTAGCGGGAGGGAATACAATGAGCAGTTCTTC. Its protein product is CASSLGWASGREYNEQFF.

Written as DNA, the CDR3 is TGTGCCTGGGGAGACAGGGGCATTACTCACTATGGCTACACCTTC. It specifies CAWGDRGITHYGYTF. V is TRBV30 and J is TRBJ1-2, with TRBD1 identical over 8 bases. The germline V gene encodes CDR1 GTSNPN and CDR2 SVGIG (reference sequence). The CDR3 is 15 residues long. V lost 5 bases to trimming and J lost 3 bases; unmatched junction nucleotides: 11.

CDR3 loop: CASSLLLPFRGESDTEAFF. As DNA, the CDR3 is TGTGCCAGCAGTTTACTACTACCCTTTAGGGGTGAATCGGACACTGAAGCTTTCTTT. V gene TRBV27 combines with J gene TRBJ1-1; D is possibly TRBD1 (5 bases). Trimming stripped 2 bases from V and 3 bases from J, with 25 bases between. This CDR3 has 19 amino acids. CDR1 MNHEY and CDR2 SMNVEV come from the germline V gene (reference sequence).

The chain combines TRBV18 with TRBJ1-5; no definite D call. V was clipped by 6 bases and J by 1 base, with 10 bases between them. Germline CDR1 reads KGHSH; CDR2 reads LQKENI. The length of the CDR3 is 14 residues. As DNA, the CDR3 is TGTGCCAGCTCGGGTTCCGGGAGCAATCAGCCCCAGCATTTT. This translates into CASSGSGSNQPQHF.

The chain recombines TRBV14 with TRBJ1-2; D unclear. The CDR3 has 14 amino acids. Trimming took 4 bases from V and 4 from J, leaving 13 bases between them. Germline assignment: CDR1 SGHDN and CDR2 FVKESK. This chain's CDR3 is CASSPLRGGYGYTF. The CDR3, as DNA: TGTGCCAGCAGCCCCTTACGAGGAGGCTATGGCTACACCTTC.

This clone was observed a single time. The genes are TRBV4-3 and TRBJ1-1; D not resolved. This CDR3 has 13 amino acids. Trimming pared 1 base from V and 1 base from J, leaving 4 bases between. CDR1 LGHNA and CDR2 YSLEER come from the germline V gene. In DNA, the CDR3 is TGCGCCAGCAGCCAAGTTGAGAACACTGAAGCTTTCTTT. It yields the protein CASSQVENTEAFF.

The chain links TRBV12-5 to TRBJ1-1, with 8 positions matching TRBD1. The germline V gene has CDR1 LGHNT and CDR2 FRNRAP. The J segment lost 6 bases and the V segment lost 6 bases, leaving 9 bases of the junction unmatched. CDR3 length: 14 amino acids. The CDR3 DNA reads as TGTGCTAGTGGCCAGGGGGCGCGAGGGTCTGAAGCTTTCTTT. It codes for CASGQGARGSEAFF.

The count of this clone is one. This CDR3 is missing its conserved last phenylalanine or tryptophan, likely due to a read error. The limits of the CDR3 on the DNA are not certain, so only TCRdb's listed CDR3 is given. V is TRBV3-1 (or the pseudogene TRBV3-2) and J is TRBJ2-7; TRBD1 reflects the table's D call only, with no check against the DNA. From its first to its last residue, the CDR3 has 10 amino acids. The germline V gene has CDR1 LGHDT and CDR2 YNNKEL (reference sequence). The chain's CDR3 is CASSQPNAQA.